Many counts were recorded for the clone carrying this T cell receptor (beta chain). Antigen unknown. The V end lost 6 bases, the J end lost 2 bases, and 9 bases lay between the germline ends. Germline V gives CDR1 WSHSY, CDR2 SAAADI. This CDR3 has 13 amino acids. With iRepertoire HTBI primers and Arm-PCR of CDR3 regions, TCR beta libraries were built. From the multiplex PCR reads, TCRdb called clonotypes with MiXCR, one entry per CDR3 protein. The data contain over 350,000 distinct CDR3 sequences, approximately 16% of them singletons. The data stem from a study of regulatory T cells in long-lasting Graves disease. Overall study results and limits: The study found TRBV28, TRBJ1-2 and TRBJ2-5 favored in persistent disease.

The time point denotes: newly diagnosed GD, antithyroid drugs for less than 3 months. Extracted PBMC RNA gave rise to the TCR library. Patients hailed from an endocrinology department in Xi'an, China. This same sample was also taken into another study, of T cells in Graves' hyperthyroidism and ophthalmopathy.

V is TRBV10-2 and J is TRBJ2-3; a weak D match, TRBD2 (6 bases). The sample in question was peripheral blood mononuclear cells (PBMCs), obtained at new diagnosis, from a patient treated with antithyroid drugs. The sequence derives from a woman aged 35 to 49 with Graves disease. CDR3 sequence: CASRLANTDTQYF. The CDR3 DNA reads TGCGCCAGCAGACTAGCAAACACAGATACGCAGTATTTT.